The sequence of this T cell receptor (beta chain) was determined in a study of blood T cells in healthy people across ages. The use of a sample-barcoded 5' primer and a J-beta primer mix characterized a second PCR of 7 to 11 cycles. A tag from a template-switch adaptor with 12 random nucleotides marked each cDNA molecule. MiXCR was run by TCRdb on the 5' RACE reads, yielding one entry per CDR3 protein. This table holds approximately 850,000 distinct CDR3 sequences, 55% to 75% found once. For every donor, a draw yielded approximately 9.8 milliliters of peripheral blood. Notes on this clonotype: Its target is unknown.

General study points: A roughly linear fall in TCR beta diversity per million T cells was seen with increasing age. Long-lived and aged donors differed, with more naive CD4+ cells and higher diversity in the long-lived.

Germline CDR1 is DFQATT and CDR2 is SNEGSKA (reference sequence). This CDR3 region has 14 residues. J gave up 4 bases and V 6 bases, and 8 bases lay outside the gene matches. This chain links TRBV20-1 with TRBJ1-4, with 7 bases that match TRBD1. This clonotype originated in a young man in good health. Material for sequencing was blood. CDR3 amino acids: CSAGVGQINEKLFF. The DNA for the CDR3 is TGCAGTGCCGGGGTGGGACAGATTAATGAAAAACTGTTTTTT.